This TCR beta chain was sequenced in a study of blood T cell repertoires in COVID-19. For the study at large: Sites across the United States, Italy and Spain contributed samples from acute and convalescent COVID-19. Nucleic acid was either cDNA or gDNA, and it came from T cells, B-cell-depleted T cells, or PBMCs.

This CDR3 spans 16 amino acids. J lost 4 bases, V lost 0 bases, and 7 bases had no gene match. The germline V gene encodes CDR1 LNHNV and CDR2 YYDKDF (reference sequence). Authors' data handling: Estimated nucleated cell counts came from reference gene primer amplification. Libraries were prepared by immunoSEQ multiplex PCR; TCRdb keeps only in-frame clonotypes and omits some of them. From that table come the V and J calls and clone size; the DNA was used to work out D and trimming. This table has approximately 240,000 clones, approximately 84% appearing once. Sequences were obtained from peripheral blood. The chain recombines TRBV15 with TRBJ2-3; 7 bases are shared with TRBD1. This clonotype originated in a woman between 55 and 75 years old with acute or convalescent COVID-19. DNA for the CDR3: TGTGCCACCAGCAGAGATCTTCAAGGGGGCGCAGATACGCAGTATTTT. Translating it yields CATSRDLQGGADTQYF.